The sequence of this T cell receptor beta chain was determined in a study of T cells after yellow fever vaccination. Germline CDR1 is SGHRS and CDR2 is YFSETQ. The germline V and J ends were trimmed by 1 base and 0 bases, with 12 bases remaining between them. This CDR3 has 16 residues. This clonotype was recorded a few times. TCRdb ran MiXCR on the 5' RACE reads and lists one entry per CDR3 protein. The sample carries 300,000 to 350,000 distinct CDR3 sequences, about 4% recorded once. The sample consisted of PBMCs, taken 5 days after the yellow fever booster vaccination. This TCR came from a man between 18 and 35 years old who received the YFV17D yellow fever vaccine. The chain couples TRBV5-1 to TRBJ2-3; perhaps D is TRBD1 or TRBD2 (5 bases each). CDR3 nucleotides: TGCGCCAGCAGCTTGAGGGGACGGGTTAGCACAGATACGCAGTATTTT. Residues: CASSLRGRVSTDTQYF.